These 14 T cell receptor beta chains share one sample of origin, sequenced in a study of blood T cell repertoires in COVID-19. The protocol was immunoSEQ multiplex PCR, while the TCRdb copy is restricted to in-frame clones and leaves out a portion. The sample shows 150,000 to 200,000 clones, almost 90% of them seen only once. The sample taken for sequencing was peripheral blood. These receptor sequences come from a man aged 45-65 years with acute or convalescent COVID-19.

The chain has TRBV27 and TRBJ1-1, with D perhaps matching TRBD1 (5 bases). Between the trimmed V and J ends, which lost 3 bases and 2 bases, there was a span of 7 bases. The CDR3 runs to 13 residues. Germline CDR1 and CDR2: MNHEY and SMNVEV (reference sequence). The CDR3 coding sequence is TGTGCCAGCAGTTTCGGGACTAACACTGAAGCTTTCTTT. It specifies CASSFGTNTEAFF.

J is TRBJ1-2 and V is TRBV3-1 (or the pseudogene TRBV3-2); D is possibly TRBD1 (5 bases). Trimming cost V 1 base and J 3 bases, with 9 bases left between them. Germline V gene lookup returns CDR1 LGHDT and CDR2 YNNKEL (reference sequence). This CDR3 has 14 residues. Written as DNA, the CDR3 is TGTGCCAGCAGCCAAGTACGGGGGTACTATGGCTACACCTTC. This codes for CASSQVRGYYGYTF.

About this clone itself: This specimen includes other DNA sequences encoding the same CDR3. The gene calls are TRBV7-9 and TRBJ2-1, with D unclear. CDR1 SEHNR and CDR2 FQNEAQ come from the germline V gene (reference sequence). The CDR3 totals 13 residues. V lost 3 bases and J lost 4, with 7 bases in between. The CDR3 is CASSLTGYNEQFF. CDR3 DNA: TGTGCCAGCAGCTTGACGGGTTACAATGAGCAGTTCTTC.

This rearrangement joins TRBV10-3 to TRBJ1-2, with D possibly being TRBD1 (6 bases). Germline V gene data show CDR1 as ENHRY and CDR2 as SYGVKD. The V end lost 0 bases, the J end lost 4 bases, and 9 bases lay between the germline ends. The CDR3 loop spans 14 amino acids. The CDR3, as DNA: TGTGCCATCAGTGAGTCGGACAGCTTCTATGGCTACACCTTC. It is translated as CAISESDSFYGYTF.

The rearrangement links TRBV24-1 to TRBJ2-5; TRBD2 might be the D (5 bases). With 4 bases removed from V and 1 base from J, the gap between germline ends came to 12 bases. In germline, CDR1 is KGHDR, CDR2 SFDVKD. This CDR3 has 15 residues. The CDR3 loop reads CATSDPGLTQETQYF. The CDR3 DNA reads TGTGCCACCAGTGACCCCGGACTGACCCAAGAGACCCAGTACTTC.

The chain joins TRBV19 to TRBJ2-7; 7 bases are a match to TRBD1. The germline V gene encodes CDR1 LNHDA and CDR2 SQIVND (reference sequence). This CDR3 is built from 14 residues. The trim removed 5 bases at V and 4 bases at J, leaving 8 bases unmatched. The CDR3 DNA is TGTGCCAGTAGTTATGGGACAGAGAATTACGAGCAGTACTTC. This translates into CASSYGTENYEQYF.

The chain uses TRBV18 and TRBJ2-6, with D perhaps TRBD2 (6 bases). The germline CDR1 and CDR2 sequences are KGHSH and LQKENI. Deletions cut 3 bases from V and 3 bases from J, with 9 bases between. CDR3 length: 15 residues. As DNA, the CDR3 is TGTGCCAGCTCACCTGACGGGGGTGGGGCCAACGTCCTGACTTTC. Protein product: CASSPDGGGANVLTF.

V is TRBV25-1 and J is TRBJ2-7, with 8 bases lining up with TRBD2. V gave up 4 bases and J gave up 4 bases; unmatched junction bases: 9. The V gene's germline CDR1 is MGHDK and CDR2 SYGVNS. CDR3 length equals 15 residues. CDR3 amino acids: CASSASGLAPYEQYF. The CDR3, as DNA: TGTGCCAGCAGTGCTAGCGGACTAGCACCTTACGAGCAGTACTTC.

J is TRBJ2-7 and V is TRBV6-2 or TRBV6-3; weak D call: TRBD2 (5 bases). V lost 3 bases and J lost 3, with 15 bases in between. The V gene's germline CDR1 is MNHEY and CDR2 SVGEGT. CDR3 length: 15 residues. The CDR3 sequence is CASSYPSGDFYEQYF. DNA for the CDR3: TGTGCCAGCAGTTATCCCAGCGGAGATTTCTACGAGCAGTACTTC.

The V and J genes are TRBV6-2 or TRBV6-3 and TRBJ2-1; 7 nucleotides match TRBD2. The V segment lost 5 bases and the J segment 0 bases; nucleotides outside the gene matches: 7. The CDR3 runs 16 residues. Germline-derived CDR1 and CDR2 are MNHEY and SVGEGT. The CDR3 DNA reads as TGTGCCAGCAGTCCCCTAGGCGGGAGCTCCTACAATGAGCAGTTCTTC. Translated: CASSPLGGSSYNEQFF.

The chain employs TRBV3-1 (or the pseudogene TRBV3-2) and TRBJ1-3, with D perhaps TRBD1 (5 bases). This CDR3 has 15 amino acids. CDR1 is LGHDT and CDR2 is YNNKEL in the germline V gene (reference sequence). V was trimmed by 4 bases and J by 5 bases, leaving 15 bases between them. This chain's CDR3 is CASSPPGGERNTIYF. The CDR3 DNA sequence: TGTGCCAGCAGCCCACCAGGAGGGGAGCGAAACACCATATATTTT.

The chain couples TRBV3-1 (or the pseudogene TRBV3-2) to TRBJ1-1; 9 bases agree with TRBD1. Germline assignment: CDR1 LGHDT and CDR2 YNNKEL (reference sequence). V shed 0 bases, J shed 3 bases, and the junction held 14 bases outside the gene matches. This CDR3 spans 19 amino acids. The CDR3 here is CASSQEERDRETGYTEAFF. CDR3 bases: TGTGCCAGCAGCCAAGAAGAACGGGACAGGGAGACAGGATACACTGAAGCTTTCTTT.

The chain couples TRBV5-3 to TRBJ1-6; D is unresolved. TRBV5-3 is an open reading frame, and its role is uncertain. V gave up 6 bases and J gave up 9 bases, with 19 bases separating them. CDR3 length equals 15 residues. This chain's CDR3 is CARNCYTAGCSPLHF. The CDR3 DNA sequence: TGTGCCAGAAACTGCTACACGGCAGGCTGTTCACCCCTCCACTTT.

The chain joins TRBV27 to TRBJ2-3, with a weak D call TRBD2 (9 bases). Germline values: CDR1 MNHEY, CDR2 SMNVEV (reference sequence). This CDR3 is built from 19 residues. V shed 0 bases and J shed 7 bases, with 26 bases lying between them. As DNA, the CDR3 is TGTGCCAGCAGTTTATCGGCGCGGGAGGGGCAGGGGGCCGGATATACGCAGTATTTT. Encoded protein: CASSLSAREGQGAGYTQYF.